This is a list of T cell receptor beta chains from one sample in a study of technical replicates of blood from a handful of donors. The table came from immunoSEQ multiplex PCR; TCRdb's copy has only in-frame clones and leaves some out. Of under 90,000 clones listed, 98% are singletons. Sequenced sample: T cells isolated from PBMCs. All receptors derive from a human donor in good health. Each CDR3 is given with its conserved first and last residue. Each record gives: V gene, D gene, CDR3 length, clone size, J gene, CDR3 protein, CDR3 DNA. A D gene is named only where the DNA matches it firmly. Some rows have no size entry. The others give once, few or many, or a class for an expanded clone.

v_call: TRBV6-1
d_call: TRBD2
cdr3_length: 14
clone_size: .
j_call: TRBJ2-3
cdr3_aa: CASRLGLAGDTQYF
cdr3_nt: TGTGCCAGCAGACTCGGACTAGCGGGTGATACGCAGTATTTT

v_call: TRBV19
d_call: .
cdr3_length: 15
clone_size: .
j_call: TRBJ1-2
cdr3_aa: CASSIDQALSYGYTF
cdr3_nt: TGTGCCAGTAGTATAGATCAGGCACTCAGCTATGGCTACACCTTC

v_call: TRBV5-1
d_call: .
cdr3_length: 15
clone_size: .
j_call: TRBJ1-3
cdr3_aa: CASSLATSSGNTIYF
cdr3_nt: TGCGCCAGCAGCTTGGCAACAAGCTCTGGAAACACCATATATTTT

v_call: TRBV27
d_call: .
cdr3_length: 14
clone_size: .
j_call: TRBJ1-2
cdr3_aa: CASSPNRGSNGYTF
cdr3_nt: TGTGCCAGCAGTCCAAATAGGGGATCGAATGGCTACACCTTC

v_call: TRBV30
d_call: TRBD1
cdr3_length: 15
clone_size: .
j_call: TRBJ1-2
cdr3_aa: CAWSPIMAGGDGYTF
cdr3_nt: TGTGCCTGGAGTCCGATAATGGCAGGGGGTGATGGCTACACCTTC

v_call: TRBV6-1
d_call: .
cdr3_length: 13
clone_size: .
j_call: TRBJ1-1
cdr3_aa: CASSEVTAPEAFF
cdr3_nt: TGTGCCAGCAGTGAAGTGACAGCACCTGAAGCTTTCTTT

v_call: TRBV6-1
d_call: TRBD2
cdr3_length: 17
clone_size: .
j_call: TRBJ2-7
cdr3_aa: CASSEGAGAGGFYEQYF
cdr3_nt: TGTGCCAGCAGTGAAGGGGCAGGGGCGGGGGGATTCTACGAGCAGTACTTC

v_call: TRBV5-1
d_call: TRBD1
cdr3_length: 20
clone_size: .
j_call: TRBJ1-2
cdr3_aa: CASSFHQSGATGTGGNGYTF
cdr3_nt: TGCGCCAGCAGCTTCCATCAAAGTGGAGCCACCGGGACAGGGGGTAATGGCTACACCTTC

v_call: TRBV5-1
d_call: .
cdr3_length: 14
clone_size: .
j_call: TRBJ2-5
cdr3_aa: CASSARDSWETQYF
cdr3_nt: TGCGCCAGCAGCGCTCGGGACTCGTGGGAGACCCAGTACTTC

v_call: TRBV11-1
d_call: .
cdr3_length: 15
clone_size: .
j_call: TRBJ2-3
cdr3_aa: CASSHVGARTDTQYF
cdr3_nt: TGTGCCAGCAGCCACGTAGGGGCCAGGACAGATACGCAGTATTTT

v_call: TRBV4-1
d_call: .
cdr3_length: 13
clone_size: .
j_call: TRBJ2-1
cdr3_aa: CASSRVPLNEQFF
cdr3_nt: TGCGCCAGCAGCCGAGTCCCCCTTAATGAGCAGTTCTTC

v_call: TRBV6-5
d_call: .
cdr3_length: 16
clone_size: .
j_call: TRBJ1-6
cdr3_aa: CASSWGEPGVNSPLHF
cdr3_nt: TGTGCCAGCAGTTGGGGTGAGCCAGGGGTTAATTCACCCCTCCACTTT

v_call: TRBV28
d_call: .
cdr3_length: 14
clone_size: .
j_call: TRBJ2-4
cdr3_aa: CATDPRNGGDIQYF
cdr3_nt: TGTGCCACCGACCCGAGAAACGGTGGAGACATTCAGTACTTC

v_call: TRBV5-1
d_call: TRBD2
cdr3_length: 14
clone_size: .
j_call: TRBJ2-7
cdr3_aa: CASSLTSGSYEQYF
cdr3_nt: TGCGCCAGCAGCTTAACTAGCGGGTCCTACGAGCAGTACTTC

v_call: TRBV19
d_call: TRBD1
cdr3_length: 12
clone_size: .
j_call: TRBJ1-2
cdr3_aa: CASSPRQGGYTF
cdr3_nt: TGTGCCAGTAGTCCCCGACAGGGAGGCTACACCTTC

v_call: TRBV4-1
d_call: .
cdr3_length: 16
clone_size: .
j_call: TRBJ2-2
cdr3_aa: CASSRQDLPNTGELFF
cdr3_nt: TGCGCCAGCAGCCGACAGGACCTTCCGAACACCGGGGAGCTGTTTTTT

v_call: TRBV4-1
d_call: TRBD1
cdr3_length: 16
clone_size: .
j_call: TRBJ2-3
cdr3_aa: CASSQDRGSSTDTQYF
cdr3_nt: TGCGCCAGCAGCCAGGACAGGGGCTCGAGCACAGATACGCAGTATTTT

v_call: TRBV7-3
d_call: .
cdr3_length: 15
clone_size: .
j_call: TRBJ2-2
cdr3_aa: CASSFLGGEDGELFF
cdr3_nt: TGTGCCAGCAGCTTCCTCGGAGGAGAGGACGGGGAGCTGTTTTTT

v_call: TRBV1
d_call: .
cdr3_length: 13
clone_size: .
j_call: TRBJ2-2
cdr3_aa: CTSSHGVPGELFF
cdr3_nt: TGCACCAGCAGCCACGGTGTACCCGGGGAGCTGTTTTTT

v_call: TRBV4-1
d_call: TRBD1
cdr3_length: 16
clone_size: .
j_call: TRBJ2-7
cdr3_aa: CASSQDVTDRAREQYF
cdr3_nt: TGCGCCAGCAGCCAAGATGTAACGGACAGGGCTCGCGAGCAGTACTTC

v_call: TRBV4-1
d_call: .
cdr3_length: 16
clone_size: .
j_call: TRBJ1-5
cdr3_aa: CASSQPSGGLNQPQHF
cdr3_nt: TGCGCCAGCAGCCAACCCTCCGGGGGACTCAATCAGCCCCAGCATTTT

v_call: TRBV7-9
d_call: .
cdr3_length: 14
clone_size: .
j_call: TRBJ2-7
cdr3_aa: CASSSHGGSYEQYF
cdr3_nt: TGTGCCAGCAGCTCCCATGGCGGGTCCTACGAGCAGTACTTC

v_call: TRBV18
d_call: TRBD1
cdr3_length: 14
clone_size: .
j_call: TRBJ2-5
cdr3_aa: CASSPGQGRETQYF
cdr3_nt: TGTGCCAGCTCACCAGGACAGGGGCGAGAGACCCAGTACTTC

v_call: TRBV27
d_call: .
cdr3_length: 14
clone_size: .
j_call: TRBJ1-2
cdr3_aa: CASCLYKGERGYTF
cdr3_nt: TGTGCCAGCTGTCTCTATAAGGGGGAGAGAGGCTACACCTTC

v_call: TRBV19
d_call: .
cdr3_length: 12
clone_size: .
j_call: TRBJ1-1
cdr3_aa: CASSSRIDEAFF
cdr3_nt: TGTGCCAGTAGTTCCAGGATAGATGAAGCTTTCTTT

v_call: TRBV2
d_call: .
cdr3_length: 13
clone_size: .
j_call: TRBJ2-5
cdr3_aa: CASSESLKETQYF
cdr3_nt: TGTGCCAGCAGTGAATCCTTAAAAGAGACCCAGTACTTC

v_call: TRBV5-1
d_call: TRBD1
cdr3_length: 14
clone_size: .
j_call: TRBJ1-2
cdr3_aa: CASSSGDRASGYTF
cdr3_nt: TGCGCCAGCAGCTCGGGCGACAGGGCGTCCGGCTACACCTTC

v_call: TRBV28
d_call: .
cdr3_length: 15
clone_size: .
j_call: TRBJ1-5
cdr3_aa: CASSLRTPGNQPQHF
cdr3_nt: TGTGCCAGCAGTTTAAGGACACCTGGGAATCAGCCCCAGCATTTT

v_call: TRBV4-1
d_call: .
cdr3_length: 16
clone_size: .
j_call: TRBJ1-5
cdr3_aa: CASSRGQLNSNQPQHF
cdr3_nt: TGCGCCAGCAGCCGAGGACAGCTAAATAGCAATCAGCCCCAGCATTTT

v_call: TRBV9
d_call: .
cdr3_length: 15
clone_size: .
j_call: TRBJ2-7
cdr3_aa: CASSVGLGRSYEQYF
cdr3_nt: TGTGCCAGCAGCGTAGGACTAGGACGGTCCTACGAGCAGTACTTC

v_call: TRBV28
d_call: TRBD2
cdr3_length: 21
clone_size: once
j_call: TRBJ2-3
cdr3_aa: CASSLRSAGTSGRGVTDTQYF
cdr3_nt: TGTGCCAGCAGTTTAAGATCCGCCGGGACTAGCGGGAGAGGGGTCACAGATACGCAGTATTTT

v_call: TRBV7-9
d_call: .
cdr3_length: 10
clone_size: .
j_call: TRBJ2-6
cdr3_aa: CFSGANVLTF
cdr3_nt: TGCTTCTCTGGGGCCAACGTCCTGACTTTC

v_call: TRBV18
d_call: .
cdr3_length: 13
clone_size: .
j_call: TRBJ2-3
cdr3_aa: CASSRDTTDTQYF
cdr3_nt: TGTGCCAGCTCACGAGACACCACAGATACGCAGTATTTT

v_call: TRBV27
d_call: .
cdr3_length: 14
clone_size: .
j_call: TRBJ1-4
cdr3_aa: CASRRGLTNEKLFF
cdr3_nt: TGTGCCAGCCGAAGGGGTTTGACTAATGAAAAACTGTTTTTT

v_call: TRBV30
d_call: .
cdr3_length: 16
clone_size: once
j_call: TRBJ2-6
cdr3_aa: CAVRRGSLSGANVLTF
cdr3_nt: TGTGCCGTACGTAGAGGGTCCCTCTCTGGGGCCAACGTCCTGACTTTC

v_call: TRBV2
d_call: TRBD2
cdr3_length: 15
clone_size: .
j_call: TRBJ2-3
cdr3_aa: CASRGTSGVTDTQYF
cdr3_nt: TGTGCCAGCAGGGGAACTAGCGGTGTCACAGATACGCAGTATTTT

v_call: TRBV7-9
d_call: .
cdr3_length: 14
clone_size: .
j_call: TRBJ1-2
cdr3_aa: CASSFIGTDYGYTF
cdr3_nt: TGTGCCAGCAGCTTTATCGGGACTGACTATGGCTACACCTTC

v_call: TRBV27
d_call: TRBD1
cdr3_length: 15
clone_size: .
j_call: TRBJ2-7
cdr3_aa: CASRPRDRESHEQYF
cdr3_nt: TGTGCCAGCAGGCCCCGGGACAGGGAGTCCCACGAGCAGTACTTC

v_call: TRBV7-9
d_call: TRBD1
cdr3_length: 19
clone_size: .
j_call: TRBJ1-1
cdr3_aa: CASSSPGQGFHAMNTEAFF
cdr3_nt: TGTGCCAGCAGCTCACCGGGACAGGGGTTTCACGCAATGAACACTGAAGCTTTCTTT

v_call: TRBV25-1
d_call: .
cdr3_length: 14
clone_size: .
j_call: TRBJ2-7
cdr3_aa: CASSPRDRYYEQYF
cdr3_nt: TGTGCCAGCAGTCCGCGGGACCGATACTACGAGCAGTACTTC

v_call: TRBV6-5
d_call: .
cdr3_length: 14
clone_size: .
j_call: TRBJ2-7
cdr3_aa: CASSYADTSYEQYF
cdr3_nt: TGTGCCAGCAGTTACGCGGACACCTCCTACGAGCAGTACTTC

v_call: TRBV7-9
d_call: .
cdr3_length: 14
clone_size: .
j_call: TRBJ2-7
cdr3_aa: CASSLGPVSYEQYF
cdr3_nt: TGTGCCAGCAGCTTAGGGCCAGTTTCCTACGAGCAGTACTTC

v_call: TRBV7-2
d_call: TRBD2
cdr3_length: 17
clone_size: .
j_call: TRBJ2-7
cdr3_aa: CASSSRLAGPPSYEQYF
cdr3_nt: TGTGCCAGCAGCTCGCGACTAGCGGGACCCCCCTCCTACGAGCAGTACTTC

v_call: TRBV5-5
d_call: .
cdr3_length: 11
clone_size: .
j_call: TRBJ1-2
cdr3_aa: CASSGGDGYTF
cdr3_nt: TGTGCCAGCAGCGGTGGAGATGGCTACACCTTC

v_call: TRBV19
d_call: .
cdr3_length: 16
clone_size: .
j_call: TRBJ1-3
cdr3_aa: CASSISWGRSGNTIYF
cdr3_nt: TGTGCCAGTAGTATATCTTGGGGGCGATCTGGAAACACCATATATTTT

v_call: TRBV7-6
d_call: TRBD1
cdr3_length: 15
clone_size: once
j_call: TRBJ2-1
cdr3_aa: CASSLPGQLNNEQFF
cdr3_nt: TGTGCCAGCAGTTTACCGGGACAGTTAAACAATGAGCAGTTCTTC

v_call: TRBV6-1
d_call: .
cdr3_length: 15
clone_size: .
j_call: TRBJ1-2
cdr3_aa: CASSESVAWDYGYTF
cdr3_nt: TGTGCCAGCAGTGAAAGCGTTGCTTGGGACTATGGCTACACCTTC

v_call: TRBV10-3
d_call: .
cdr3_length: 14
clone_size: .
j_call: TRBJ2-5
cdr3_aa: CAIRGTGEGETQYF
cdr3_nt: TGTGCCATCAGGGGGACGGGGGAAGGAGAGACCCAGTACTTC

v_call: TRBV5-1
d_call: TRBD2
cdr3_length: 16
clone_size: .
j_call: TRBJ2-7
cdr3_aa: CASSRGVSGGAREQYF
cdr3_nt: TGCGCCAGCAGCCGGGGTGTTAGCGGGGGGGCCCGGGAGCAGTACTTC

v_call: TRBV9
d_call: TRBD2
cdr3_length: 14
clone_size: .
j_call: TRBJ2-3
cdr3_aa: CASSVLAGTDTQYF
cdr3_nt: TGTGCCAGCAGCGTACTAGCGGGTACAGATACGCAGTATTTT

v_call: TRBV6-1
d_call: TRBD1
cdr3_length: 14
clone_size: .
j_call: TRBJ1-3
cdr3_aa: CASSPTGTGNTIYF
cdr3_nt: TGTGCCAGCAGTCCGACAGGGACTGGAAACACCATATATTTT

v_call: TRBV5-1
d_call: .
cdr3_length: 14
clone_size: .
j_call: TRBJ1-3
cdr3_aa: CASSDPGLGNTIYF
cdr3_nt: TGCGCCAGCAGCGACCCAGGGCTGGGAAACACCATATATTTT

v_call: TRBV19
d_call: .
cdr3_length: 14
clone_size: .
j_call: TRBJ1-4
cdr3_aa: CASSAGTWAEKLFF
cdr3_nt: TGTGCCAGCTCGGCCGGGACATGGGCAGAAAAACTGTTTTTT